Below are 9 T cell receptor beta chains sequenced from a single sample in a study of T-cell reconstitution after alpha-beta-depleted transplantation in children. Unique molecular identifiers were incorporated when the TCRbeta library was constructed. TCRdb reprocessed the PCR reads via MiXCR and lists one record per CDR3 protein. The sample carries around 800,000 distinct CDR3 sequences, 15% to 20% recorded once. The sequences come from PBMCs, mostly from graft donor cells, collected 360 days after TCRalphabeta/CD19-depleted stem cell transplant. These receptor sequences come from a male patient under 18 who had a stem cell transplant for acute lymphoblastic leukemia, so the T cells may come from the graft donor.

This clonotype was counted only a few times. The chain joins TRBV6-5 to TRBJ1-5, with D possibly matching TRBD1 (5 bases). CDR3 length: 12 amino acids. V was clipped by 7 bases and J by 9 bases, with 13 bases between them. Germline CDR1 and CDR2: MNHEY and SVGAGI. Written as DNA, the CDR3 is TGTGCCAGCAATGCGCAAGGGGCGCCCCAGCATTTT. Protein: CASNAQGAPQHF.

The CDR3 sequence is CASSPNVETQYF. Here the CDR3 DNA reads TGCGCCAGCAGCCCGAATGTCGAGACCCAGTACTTC. V is TRBV5-1 and J is TRBJ2-5; unclear D gene. The CDR3 is 12 residues long. Per the germline V gene, CDR1 is SGHRS and CDR2 is YFSETQ. With 4 bases removed from V and 5 bases from J, the gap between germline ends came to 9 bases. The whole variable domain, filled in from reference TRBV5-1 and TRBJ2-5, reads KAGVTQTPRYLIKTRGQQVTLSCSPISGHRSVSWYQQTPGQGLQFLFEYFSETQRNKGNFPGRFSGRQFSNSRSEMNVSTLELGDSALYLCASSPNVETQYFGPGTRLLVL.

This clonotype turned up a few times. J is TRBJ1-1 and V is TRBV4-1; a possible D gene is TRBD1 (5 bases). Deletions cut 5 bases from V and 3 bases from J, with 16 bases between. Germline CDR1 MGHRA, CDR2 YSYEKL. The CDR3 totals 15 residues. CDR3 loop: CASSDQGLEDTEAFF. The DNA of the CDR3 is TGCGCCAGCAGCGATCAGGGCCTCGAGGACACTGAAGCTTTCTTT.

V usage is TRBV24-1 and J usage is TRBJ2-3; possibly TRBD2 for D (6 bases). This CDR3 has 15 residues. Deletions cut 3 bases from V and 2 bases from J, with 11 bases between. Germline V lookup: CDR1 KGHDR, CDR2 SFDVKD. The CDR3 DNA reads TGTGCCACCAGTGATCGGGGCGGGATCACAGATACGCAGTATTTT. This sequence encodes CATSDRGGITDTQYF.

This chain links TRBV9 with TRBJ2-7; TRBD1 matches 11 bases. Germline V gene lookup returns CDR1 SGDLS and CDR2 YYNGEE. The CDR3 contains 15 residues. Unmatched junction bases numbered 4, after V lost 3 bases and J lost 2 bases. The CDR3 DNA reads TGTGCCAGCAGCGGCCGGGACAGGGGGACCTACGAGCAGTACTTC. Amino acids: CASSGRDRGTYEQYF.

This clonotype has at least ten counts. The chain has TRBV12-3 or TRBV12-4 and TRBJ2-3; weak D call: TRBD2 (5 bases). The CDR3 is made up of 13 amino acids. V was trimmed by 3 bases and J by 5 bases, leaving 9 bases between them. CDR3 coding DNA: TGTGCCAGCAGTTTGGAGCGGCTAGATACGCAGTATTTT. Amino acid sequence: CASSLERLDTQYF.

The chain employs TRBV6-6 and TRBJ1-3; D gene unclear. Germline V gene data show CDR1 as MNHNY and CDR2 as SVGAGI (reference sequence). Trimming cost V 7 bases and J 0 bases, with 7 bases left between them. The CDR3 consists of 13 residues. For the CDR3, the DNA is TGTGCCAGCATCCTATACTCTGGAAACACCATATATTTT. Amino acids: CASILYSGNTIYF.

This clonotype was counted at least ten times. The chain employs TRBV4-1 and TRBJ2-1, with TRBD2 matching over 14 bases. The CDR3 runs 16 residues. In germline, CDR1 is MGHRA, CDR2 YSYEKL. J lost 9 bases, V lost 0 bases, and 4 bases had no gene match. The chain's CDR3 is CASSQDPGLAGGEQFF. CDR3 nucleotide sequence: TGCGCCAGCAGCCAAGATCCCGGACTAGCGGGAGGTGAGCAGTTCTTC.

This clonotype has just a few counts. The rearrangement joins TRBV10-3 to TRBJ2-2, with D perhaps matching TRBD1 or TRBD2 (5 bases each). CDR1 is ENHRY, CDR2 SYGVKD, per germline. The CDR3 is made up of 15 amino acids. Trimming cost V 6 bases and J 0 bases, with 11 bases left between them. CDR3 protein: CAIRGTASNTGELFF. The CDR3 DNA is TGTGCCATCAGGGGGACGGCTTCGAACACCGGGGAGCTGTTTTTT.